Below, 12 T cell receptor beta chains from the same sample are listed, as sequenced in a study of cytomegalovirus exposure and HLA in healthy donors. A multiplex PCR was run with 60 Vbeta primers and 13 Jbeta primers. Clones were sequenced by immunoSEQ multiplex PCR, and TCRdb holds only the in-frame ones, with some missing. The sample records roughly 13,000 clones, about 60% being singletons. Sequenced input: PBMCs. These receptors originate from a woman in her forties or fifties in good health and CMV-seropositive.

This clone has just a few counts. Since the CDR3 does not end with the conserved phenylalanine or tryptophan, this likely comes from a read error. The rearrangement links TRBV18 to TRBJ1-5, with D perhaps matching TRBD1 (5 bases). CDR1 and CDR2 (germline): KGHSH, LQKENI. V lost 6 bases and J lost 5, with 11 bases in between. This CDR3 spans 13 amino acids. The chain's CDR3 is CASSRGGDQPQHV. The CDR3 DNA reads TGTGCCAGCTCCCGCGGGGGGGATCAGCCCCAGCATGTT.

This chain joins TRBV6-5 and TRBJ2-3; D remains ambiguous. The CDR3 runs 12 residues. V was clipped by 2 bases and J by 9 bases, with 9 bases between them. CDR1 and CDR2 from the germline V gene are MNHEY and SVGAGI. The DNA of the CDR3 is TGTGCCAGCAGTTACCGCGGTGCAACGCAGTATTTT. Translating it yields CASSYRGATQYF.

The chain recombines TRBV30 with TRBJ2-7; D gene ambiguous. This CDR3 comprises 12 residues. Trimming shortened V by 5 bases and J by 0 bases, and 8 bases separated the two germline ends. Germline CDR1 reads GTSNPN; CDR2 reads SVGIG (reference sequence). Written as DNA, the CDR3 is TGTGCCTGGCAGGTCGGCTCCTACGAGCAGTACTTC. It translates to CAWQVGSYEQYF.

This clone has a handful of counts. CDR3 nucleotide sequence: TGTGCCAGCAGCTTCTCCGGGAGCTCCTACGAGCAGTACTTC. Its protein is CASSFSGSSYEQYF. This chain uses TRBV11-1 with TRBJ2-7; TRBD2 might be the D (6 bases). Per the germline V gene, CDR1 is SGHAT and CDR2 is FQDESV (reference sequence). The V end lost 3 bases, the J end lost 0 bases, and 9 bases lay between the germline ends. The CDR3 spans 14 residues.

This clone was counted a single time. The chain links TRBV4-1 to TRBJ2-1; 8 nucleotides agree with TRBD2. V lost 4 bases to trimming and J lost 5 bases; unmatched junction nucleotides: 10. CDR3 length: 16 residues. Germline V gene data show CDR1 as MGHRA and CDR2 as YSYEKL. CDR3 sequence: CASSPVPGTSNNEQFF. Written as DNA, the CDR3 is TGCGCCAGCAGCCCCGTCCCCGGGACTAGTAACAATGAGCAGTTCTTC.

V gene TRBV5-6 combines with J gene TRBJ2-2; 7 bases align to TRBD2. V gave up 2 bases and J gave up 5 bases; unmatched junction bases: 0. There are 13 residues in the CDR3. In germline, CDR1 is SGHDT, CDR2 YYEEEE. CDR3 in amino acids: CASSLAGTGELFF. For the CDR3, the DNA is TGTGCCAGCAGCTTAGCGGGGACCGGGGAGCTGTTTTTT. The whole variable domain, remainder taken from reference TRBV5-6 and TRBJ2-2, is DAGVTQSPTHLIKTRGQQVTLRCSPKSGHDTVSWYQQALGQGPQFIFQYYEEEERQRGNFPDRFSGHQFPNYSSELNVNALLLGDSALYLCASSLAGTGELFFGEGSRLTVL.

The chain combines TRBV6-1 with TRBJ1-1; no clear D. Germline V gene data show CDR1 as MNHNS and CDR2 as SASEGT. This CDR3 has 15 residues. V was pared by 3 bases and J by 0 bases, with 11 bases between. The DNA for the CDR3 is TGTGCCAGCAGTGAGAAGAGGAATATGAACACTGAAGCTTTCTTT. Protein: CASSEKRNMNTEAFF.

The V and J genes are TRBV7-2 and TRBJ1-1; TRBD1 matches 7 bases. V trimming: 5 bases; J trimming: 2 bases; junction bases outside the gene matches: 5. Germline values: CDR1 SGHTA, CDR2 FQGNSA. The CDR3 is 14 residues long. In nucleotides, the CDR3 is TGTGCCAGCAGCACCCGGACAGGAAACACTGAAGCTTTCTTT. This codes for CASSTRTGNTEAFF.

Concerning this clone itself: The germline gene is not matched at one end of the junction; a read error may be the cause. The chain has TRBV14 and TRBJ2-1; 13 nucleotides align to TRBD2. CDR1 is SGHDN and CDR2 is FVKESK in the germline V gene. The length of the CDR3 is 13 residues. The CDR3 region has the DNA TGTGCCAGCAGCGTAGGACTAGCGGGAGATAGACTCTTC. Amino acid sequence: CASSVGLAGDRLF.

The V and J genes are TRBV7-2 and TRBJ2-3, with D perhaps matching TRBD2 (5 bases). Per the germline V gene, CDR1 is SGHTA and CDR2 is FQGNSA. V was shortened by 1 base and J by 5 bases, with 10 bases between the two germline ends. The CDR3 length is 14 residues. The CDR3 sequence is CASSLGIGRDTQYF. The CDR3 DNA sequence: TGTGCCAGCAGCTTAGGAATTGGGAGAGATACGCAGTATTTT. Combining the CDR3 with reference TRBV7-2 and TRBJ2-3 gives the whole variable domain GAGVSQSPSNKVTEKGKDVELRCDPISGHTALYWYRQSLGQGLEFLIYFQGNSAPDKSGLPSDRFSAERTGGSVSTLTIQRTQQEDSAVYLCASSLGIGRDTQYFGPGTRLTVL.

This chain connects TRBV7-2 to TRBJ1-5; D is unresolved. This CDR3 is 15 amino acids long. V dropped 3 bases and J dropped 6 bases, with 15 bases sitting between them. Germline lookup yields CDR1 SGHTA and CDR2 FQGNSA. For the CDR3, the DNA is TGTGCCAGCAGCTTTGACGGGGAATCAGTTCAGCCCCAGCATTTT. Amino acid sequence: CASSFDGESVQPQHF.

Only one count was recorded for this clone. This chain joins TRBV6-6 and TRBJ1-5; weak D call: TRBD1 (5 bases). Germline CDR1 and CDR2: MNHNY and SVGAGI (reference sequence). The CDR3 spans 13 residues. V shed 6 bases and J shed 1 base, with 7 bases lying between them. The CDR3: CASREGSNQPQHF. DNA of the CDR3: TGTGCCAGCAGGGAGGGGAGCAATCAGCCCCAGCATTTT.